This TCR beta chain came from a study of blood T cell repertoires in COVID-19. Study background: Sites in the United States, Italy and Spain provided acute and convalescent COVID-19 samples.

TCRdb's table, derived via immunoSEQ multiplex PCR, lists solely in-frame clones and lacks some. The table includes roughly 240,000 clones, 75% to 85% detected once. This CDR3 contains 16 residues. Sequencing was carried out using peripheral blood. The receptor comes from a woman between 65 and 79 years old with acute or convalescent COVID-19. The V gene is TRBV21-1, the J gene TRBJ1-3. TRBV21-1 is marked as a pseudogene. The CDR3 loop is CASSKAPWDCGNTIYF. CDR3 DNA sequence: TGTGCCAGCAGCAAAGCCCCCTGGGACTGTGGAAACACCATATATTTT.